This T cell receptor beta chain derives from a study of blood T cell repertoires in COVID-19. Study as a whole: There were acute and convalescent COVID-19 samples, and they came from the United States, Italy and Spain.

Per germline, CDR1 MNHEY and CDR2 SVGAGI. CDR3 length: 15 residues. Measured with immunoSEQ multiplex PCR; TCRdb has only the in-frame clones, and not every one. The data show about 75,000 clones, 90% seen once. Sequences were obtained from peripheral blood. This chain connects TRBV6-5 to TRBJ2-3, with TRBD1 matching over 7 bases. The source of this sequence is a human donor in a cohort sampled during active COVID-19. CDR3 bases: TGTACCTCACGAGGGGGACAGAGCCTTCTAGATACGCAGTATTTT. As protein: CTSRGGQSLLDTQYF.